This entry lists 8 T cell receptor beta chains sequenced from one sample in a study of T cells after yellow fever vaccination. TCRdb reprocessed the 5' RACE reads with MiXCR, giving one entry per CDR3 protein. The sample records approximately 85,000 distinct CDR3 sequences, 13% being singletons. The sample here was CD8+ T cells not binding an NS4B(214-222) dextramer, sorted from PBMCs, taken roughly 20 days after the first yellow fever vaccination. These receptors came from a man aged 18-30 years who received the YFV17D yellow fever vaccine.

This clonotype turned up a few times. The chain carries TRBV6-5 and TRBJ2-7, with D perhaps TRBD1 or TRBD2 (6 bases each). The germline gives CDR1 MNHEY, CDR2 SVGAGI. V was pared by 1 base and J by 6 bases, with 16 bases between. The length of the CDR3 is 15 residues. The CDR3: CASSYFPGRGLEQYF. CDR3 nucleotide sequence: TGTGCCAGCAGTTACTTCCCGGGACGGGGGCTCGAGCAGTACTTC.

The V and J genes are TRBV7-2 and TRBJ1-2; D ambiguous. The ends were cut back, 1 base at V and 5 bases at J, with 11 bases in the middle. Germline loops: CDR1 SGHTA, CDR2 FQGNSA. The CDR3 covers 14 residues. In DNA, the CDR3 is TGTGCCAGCAGCTTAGATTCTCAGAATTATGGCTACACCTTC. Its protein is CASSLDSQNYGYTF.

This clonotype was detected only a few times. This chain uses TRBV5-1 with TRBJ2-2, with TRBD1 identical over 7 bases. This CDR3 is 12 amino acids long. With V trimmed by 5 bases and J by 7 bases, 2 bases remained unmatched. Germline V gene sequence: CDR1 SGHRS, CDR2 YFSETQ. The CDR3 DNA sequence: TGCGCCAGCAGGGACAGGAGCGGGGAGCTGTTTTTT. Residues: CASRDRSGELFF. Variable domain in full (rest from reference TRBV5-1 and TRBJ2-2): KAGVTQTPRYLIKTRGQQVTLSCSPISGHRSVSWYQQTPGQGLQFLFEYFSETQRNKGNFPGRFSGRQFSNSRSEMNVSTLELGDSALYLCASRDRSGELFFGEGSRLTVL.

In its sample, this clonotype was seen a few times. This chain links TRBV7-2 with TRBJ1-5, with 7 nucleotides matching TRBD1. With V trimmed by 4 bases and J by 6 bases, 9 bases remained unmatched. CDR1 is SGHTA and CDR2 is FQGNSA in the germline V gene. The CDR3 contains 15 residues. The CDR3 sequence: CASSSSGGRAQPQHF. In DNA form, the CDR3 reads TGTGCCAGCAGCTCCTCAGGGGGGCGCGCTCAGCCCCAGCATTTT.

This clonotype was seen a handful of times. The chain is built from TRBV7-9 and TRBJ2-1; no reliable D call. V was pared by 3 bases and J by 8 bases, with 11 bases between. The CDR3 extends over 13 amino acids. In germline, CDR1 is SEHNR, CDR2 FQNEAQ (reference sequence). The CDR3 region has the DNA TGTGCCAGCAGCTTTTTCCATCCCCATGAGCAGTTCTTC. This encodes CASSFFHPHEQFF.

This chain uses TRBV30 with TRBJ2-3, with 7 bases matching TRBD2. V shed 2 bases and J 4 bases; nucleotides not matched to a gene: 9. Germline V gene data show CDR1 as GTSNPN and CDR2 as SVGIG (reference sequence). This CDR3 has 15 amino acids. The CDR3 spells CAWSSVGGGADTQYF. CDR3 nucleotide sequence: TGTGCCTGGAGTTCGGTTGGGGGAGGGGCAGATACGCAGTATTTT.

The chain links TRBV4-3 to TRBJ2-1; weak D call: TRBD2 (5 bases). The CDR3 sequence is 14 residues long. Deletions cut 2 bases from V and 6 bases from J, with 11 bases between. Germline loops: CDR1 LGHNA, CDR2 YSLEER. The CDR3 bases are TGCGCCAGCAGCCAAAAACTAGTAATCAATGAGCAGTTCTTC. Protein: CASSQKLVINEQFF.

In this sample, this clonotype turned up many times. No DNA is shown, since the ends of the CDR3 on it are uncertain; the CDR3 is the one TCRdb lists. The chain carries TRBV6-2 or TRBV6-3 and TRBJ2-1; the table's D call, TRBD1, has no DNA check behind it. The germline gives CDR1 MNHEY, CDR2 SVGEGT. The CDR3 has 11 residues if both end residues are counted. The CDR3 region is CASSFGAGQFF.